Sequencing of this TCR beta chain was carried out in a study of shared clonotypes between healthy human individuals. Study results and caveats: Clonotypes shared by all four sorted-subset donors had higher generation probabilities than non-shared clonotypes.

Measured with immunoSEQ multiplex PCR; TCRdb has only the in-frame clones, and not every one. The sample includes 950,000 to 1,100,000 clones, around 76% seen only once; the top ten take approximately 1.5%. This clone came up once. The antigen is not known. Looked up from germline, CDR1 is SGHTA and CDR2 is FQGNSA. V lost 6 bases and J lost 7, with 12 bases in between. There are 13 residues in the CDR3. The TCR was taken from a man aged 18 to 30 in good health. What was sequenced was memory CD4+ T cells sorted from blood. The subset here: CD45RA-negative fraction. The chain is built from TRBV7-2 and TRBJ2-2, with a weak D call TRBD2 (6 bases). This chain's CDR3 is CASRGLSIGELFF. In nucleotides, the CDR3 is TGTGCCAGCAGAGGACTATCGATCGGGGAGCTGTTTTTT.